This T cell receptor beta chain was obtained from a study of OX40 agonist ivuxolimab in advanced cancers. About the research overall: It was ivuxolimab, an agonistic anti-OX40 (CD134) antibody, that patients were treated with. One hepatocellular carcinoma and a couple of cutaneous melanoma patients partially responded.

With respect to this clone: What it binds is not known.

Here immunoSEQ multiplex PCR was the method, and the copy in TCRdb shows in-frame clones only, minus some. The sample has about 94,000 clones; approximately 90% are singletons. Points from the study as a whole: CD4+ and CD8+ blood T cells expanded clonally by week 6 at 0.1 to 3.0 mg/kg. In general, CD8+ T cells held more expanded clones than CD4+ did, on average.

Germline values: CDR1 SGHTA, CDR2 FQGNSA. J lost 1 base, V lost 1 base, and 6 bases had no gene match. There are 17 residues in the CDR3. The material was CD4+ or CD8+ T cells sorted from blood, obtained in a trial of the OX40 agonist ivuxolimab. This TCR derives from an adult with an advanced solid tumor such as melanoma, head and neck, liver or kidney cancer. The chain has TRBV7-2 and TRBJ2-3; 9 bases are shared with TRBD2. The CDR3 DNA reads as TGTGCCAGCAGCTTAGTCGGGCCTAGCGGGGGCACAGATACGCAGTATTTT. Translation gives CASSLVGPSGGTDTQYF.